These T cell receptor beta chains were read from a single sample in a study of Ad26.COV2.S vaccination and SARS-CoV-2 variants. Sequencing used immunoSEQ multiplex PCR; TCRdb keeps in-frame clones, though not all of them. The sample carries around 450,000 clones, 80% to 90% recorded once. The input for sequencing was peripheral blood, taken in a trial of Ad26.COV2.S vaccine versus placebo. All receptors come from a person aged 18 to 59 who received the Ad26.COV2.S COVID-19 vaccine or a placebo. CDR3s include the opening cysteine and the closing phenylalanine or tryptophan. D genes are given only for firm matches. Expanded clones are given a class, and other clones once, few, many or no size at all.

v_call: TRBV18
j_call: TRBJ2-1
d_call: -
clone_size: -
cdr3_aa: CASSPPSYNEQFF
cdr3_nt: TGTGCCAGCTCACCGCCCTCCTACAATGAGCAGTTCTTC

v_call: TRBV2
j_call: TRBJ1-6
d_call: -
clone_size: -
cdr3_aa: CASSEMGGSYNSPLHF
cdr3_nt: TGTGCCAGCAGTGAAATGGGAGGCTCCTATAATTCACCCCTCCACTTT

v_call: TRBV7-3
j_call: TRBJ2-2
d_call: -
clone_size: -
cdr3_aa: CASSLQSGARGLFF
cdr3_nt: TGTGCCAGCAGCCTCCAAAGTGGGGCCCGGGGGCTGTTTTTT

v_call: TRBV11-3
j_call: TRBJ2-6
d_call: -
clone_size: -
cdr3_aa: CASSLGPGANVLTF
cdr3_nt: TGTGCCAGCAGCTTAGGGCCCGGGGCCAACGTCCTGACTTTC

v_call: TRBV7-9
j_call: TRBJ2-3
d_call: -
clone_size: -
cdr3_aa: CASSPDLGDTQYF
cdr3_nt: TGTGCCAGCAGCCCGGATTTGGGGGATACGCAGTATTTT

v_call: TRBV19
j_call: TRBJ2-7
d_call: -
clone_size: -
cdr3_aa: CASSNNPGAYEQYF
cdr3_nt: TGTGCCAGTAGTAACAATCCGGGGGCCTACGAGCAGTACTTC

v_call: TRBV5-1
j_call: TRBJ2-5
d_call: -
clone_size: once
cdr3_aa: CASSYDRYQYF
cdr3_nt: TGCGCCAGCAGCTACGACAGGTACCAGTACTTC

v_call: TRBV6-5
j_call: TRBJ2-2
d_call: -
clone_size: -
cdr3_aa: CASRKMSWVGELFF
cdr3_nt: TGTGCCAGCAGGAAAATGTCGTGGGTGGGGGAGCTGTTTTTT

v_call: TRBV18
j_call: TRBJ1-3
d_call: -
clone_size: -
cdr3_aa: CASSPTGGGAGNTIYF
cdr3_nt: TGTGCCAGCTCACCCACCGGAGGGGGAGCTGGAAACACCATATATTTT

v_call: TRBV5-1
j_call: TRBJ1-4
d_call: -
clone_size: -
cdr3_aa: CASSLVGGSTEKLFF
cdr3_nt: TGCGCCAGCAGCTTGGTTGGGGGGTCCACGGAAAAACTGTTTTTT

v_call: TRBV19
j_call: TRBJ2-7
d_call: TRBD2
clone_size: once
cdr3_aa: CASSMSSGSSYEQYF
cdr3_nt: TGTGCCAGTAGTATGAGTAGCGGGAGCTCCTACGAGCAGTACTTC

v_call: TRBV25-1
j_call: TRBJ2-1
d_call: -
clone_size: -
cdr3_aa: CASSWRGSYNEQFF
cdr3_nt: TGTGCCAGCAGTTGGCGGGGATCCTACAATGAGCAGTTCTTC

v_call: TRBV18
j_call: TRBJ1-2
d_call: -
clone_size: -
cdr3_aa: CASSPQGGEVNYGYTF
cdr3_nt: TGTGCCAGCTCACCTCAGGGAGGGGAAGTAAACTATGGCTACACCTTC

v_call: TRBV3-1/TRBV3-2
j_call: TRBJ1-1
d_call: -
clone_size: -
cdr3_aa: CASSQHQVLNTEAFF
cdr3_nt: TGTGCCAGCAGTCAACATCAGGTCCTGAACACTGAAGCTTTCTTT

v_call: TRBV5-8
j_call: TRBJ1-1
d_call: -
clone_size: -
cdr3_aa: CASSFFGGVNTEAFF
cdr3_nt: TGTGCCAGCAGCTTCTTCGGAGGGGTAAACACTGAAGCTTTCTTT

v_call: TRBV7-2
j_call: TRBJ2-7
d_call: TRBD2
clone_size: -
cdr3_aa: CASSLGSGGLSYEQYF
cdr3_nt: TGTGCCAGCAGCTTAGGTAGCGGGGGCCTCTCCTACGAGCAGTACTTC

v_call: TRBV9
j_call: TRBJ2-3
d_call: TRBD2
clone_size: -
cdr3_aa: CASSGDKGLAGGGDTQYF
cdr3_nt: TGTGCCAGCAGCGGCGATAAGGGACTAGCGGGAGGTGGAGATACGCAGTATTTT

v_call: TRBV11-3
j_call: TRBJ2-7
d_call: TRBD1
clone_size: once
cdr3_aa: CASSQGQSYEQYF
cdr3_nt: TGTGCCAGCAGCCAGGGACAGTCCTACGAGCAGTACTTC

v_call: TRBV27
j_call: TRBJ1-2
d_call: -
clone_size: once
cdr3_aa: CASSSAGTGLYGYTF
cdr3_nt: TGTGCCAGCAGTTCCGCCGGGACGGGGCTCTATGGCTACACCTTC

v_call: TRBV5-1
j_call: TRBJ1-1
d_call: -
clone_size: -
cdr3_aa: CASSASLNTEAFF
cdr3_nt: TGCGCCAGCAGCGCATCTTTGAACACTGAAGCTTTCTTT

v_call: TRBV7-6
j_call: TRBJ2-7
d_call: TRBD2
clone_size: -
cdr3_aa: CASTAGGPLSYEQYF
cdr3_nt: TGTGCCAGCACCGCGGGGGGGCCCCTCTCCTACGAGCAGTACTTC

v_call: TRBV14
j_call: TRBJ1-3
d_call: -
clone_size: -
cdr3_aa: CASSQARRNTIYF
cdr3_nt: TGTGCCAGCAGCCAAGCTCGTCGAAACACCATATATTTT

v_call: TRBV11-2
j_call: TRBJ2-1
d_call: TRBD2
clone_size: -
cdr3_aa: CASSFLSGRGTEQFF
cdr3_nt: TGTGCCAGCAGCTTCCTTAGCGGGAGAGGCACTGAGCAGTTCTTC

v_call: TRBV18
j_call: TRBJ2-7
d_call: -
clone_size: -
cdr3_aa: CASSPGTGQGKPYEQYF
cdr3_nt: TGTGCCAGCTCACCAGGTACAGGCCAGGGGAAACCCTACGAGCAGTACTTC

v_call: TRBV7-2
j_call: TRBJ2-3
d_call: -
clone_size: few
cdr3_aa: CASSLGDTRTDTQYF
cdr3_nt: TGTGCCAGCAGCTTAGGGGACACCCGCACAGATACGCAGTATTTT

v_call: TRBV11-3
j_call: TRBJ2-7
d_call: TRBD2
clone_size: -
cdr3_aa: CASSSRSGNYEQYF
cdr3_nt: TGTGCCAGCAGTTCGAGGAGCGGGAATTACGAGCAGTACTTC

v_call: TRBV29-1
j_call: TRBJ2-7
d_call: -
clone_size: -
cdr3_aa: CSVEGVEGRESPYEQYF
cdr3_nt: TGCAGCGTTGAAGGGGTTGAGGGGCGTGAATCCCCGTACGAGCAGTACTTC

v_call: TRBV10-3
j_call: TRBJ2-1
d_call: TRBD2
clone_size: -
cdr3_aa: CATSHGLESYNEQFF
cdr3_nt: TGTGCCACCTCCCACGGACTAGAATCCTACAATGAGCAGTTCTTC

v_call: TRBV6-5
j_call: TRBJ1-5
d_call: -
clone_size: -
cdr3_aa: CASSYEAGGNQPQHF
cdr3_nt: TGTGCCAGCAGTTACGAGGCAGGGGGCAATCAGCCCCAGCATTTT

v_call: TRBV6-6
j_call: TRBJ2-1
d_call: TRBD2
clone_size: -
cdr3_aa: CASSQRGLAEDSNEQFF
cdr3_nt: TGTGCCAGCAGTCAGAGGGGACTAGCGGAAGACTCAAATGAGCAGTTCTTC

v_call: TRBV5-1
j_call: TRBJ2-3
d_call: -
clone_size: -
cdr3_aa: CASSLGQTDTQYF
cdr3_nt: TGCGCCAGCAGCTTGGGTCAGACAGATACGCAGTATTTT

v_call: TRBV30
j_call: TRBJ2-1
d_call: TRBD2
clone_size: -
cdr3_aa: CAWRRAGTYNEQFF
cdr3_nt: TGTGCCTGGAGGAGAGCGGGAACCTACAATGAGCAGTTCTTC

v_call: TRBV7-8
j_call: TRBJ1-2
d_call: TRBD1
clone_size: -
cdr3_aa: CASSLVQGAKGYTF
cdr3_nt: TGTGCCAGCAGCTTAGTGCAGGGGGCGAAAGGCTACACCTTC

v_call: TRBV5-1
j_call: TRBJ1-1
d_call: -
clone_size: -
cdr3_aa: CASSPKTGSAEAFF
cdr3_nt: TGCGCCAGCAGCCCTAAGACAGGTAGCGCTGAAGCTTTCTTT

v_call: TRBV27
j_call: TRBJ2-7
d_call: TRBD2
clone_size: -
cdr3_aa: CASWGGGEQYF
cdr3_nt: TGTGCCAGTTGGGGGGGAGGGGAGCAGTACTTC

v_call: TRBV2
j_call: TRBJ2-5
d_call: TRBD1
clone_size: -
cdr3_aa: CASRGTVQETQYF
cdr3_nt: TGTGCCAGCAGAGGGACAGTCCAAGAGACCCAGTACTTC

v_call: TRBV5-4
j_call: TRBJ1-1
d_call: -
clone_size: -
cdr3_aa: CASSPGHGGPRAEAFF
cdr3_nt: TGTGCCAGCAGCCCCGGTCACGGGGGGCCCCGCGCTGAAGCTTTCTTT

v_call: TRBV9
j_call: TRBJ1-3
d_call: -
clone_size: -
cdr3_aa: CASSAGAVSGNTIYF
cdr3_nt: TGTGCCAGCAGCGCCGGGGCTGTCTCTGGAAACACCATATATTTT

v_call: TRBV6-5
j_call: TRBJ1-1
d_call: -
clone_size: -
cdr3_aa: CASTGETEAFF
cdr3_nt: TGTGCCAGCACTGGAGAGACTGAAGCTTTCTTT

v_call: TRBV6-5
j_call: TRBJ1-4
d_call: -
clone_size: -
cdr3_aa: CASRSRGEKLFF
cdr3_nt: TGTGCCAGCCGGAGCAGGGGTGAAAAACTGTTTTTT

v_call: TRBV13
j_call: TRBJ2-1
d_call: TRBD2
clone_size: -
cdr3_aa: CASSLVAGGPFNEQFF
cdr3_nt: TGTGCCAGCAGCTTAGTAGCGGGAGGCCCCTTCAATGAGCAGTTCTTC

v_call: TRBV7-2
j_call: TRBJ2-7
d_call: -
clone_size: -
cdr3_aa: CASSLKNRHPTYEQYF
cdr3_nt: TGTGCCAGCAGCTTAAAAAATAGGCACCCGACCTACGAGCAGTACTTC

v_call: TRBV6-6
j_call: TRBJ2-1
d_call: -
clone_size: -
cdr3_aa: CASSYGEAVNEQFF
cdr3_nt: TGTGCCAGCAGTTACGGCGAGGCGGTCAATGAGCAGTTCTTC

v_call: TRBV28
j_call: TRBJ2-7
d_call: TRBD1
clone_size: -
cdr3_aa: CASSSTGTGTYEQYF
cdr3_nt: TGTGCCAGCAGTTCCACCGGGACAGGCACCTACGAGCAGTACTTC

v_call: TRBV14
j_call: TRBJ1-1
d_call: -
clone_size: -
cdr3_aa: CASSIDTVGTEAFF
cdr3_nt: TGTGCCAGCAGCATTGACACGGTCGGCACTGAAGCTTTCTTT

v_call: TRBV19
j_call: TRBJ2-7
d_call: TRBD1
clone_size: -
cdr3_aa: CASSSLPPGQGKNEQYF
cdr3_nt: TGTGCCAGTAGTAGCCTACCTCCGGGACAGGGGAAGAACGAGCAGTACTTC

v_call: TRBV19
j_call: TRBJ2-5
d_call: TRBD1
clone_size: -
cdr3_aa: CASSDRGRGETQYF
cdr3_nt: TGTGCCAGTAGTGACAGGGGGAGAGGAGAGACCCAGTACTTC

v_call: TRBV5-5
j_call: TRBJ2-3
d_call: -
clone_size: -
cdr3_aa: CASSLGRGGPDTQYF
cdr3_nt: TGTGCCAGCAGCTTGGGCAGGGGTGGGCCAGATACGCAGTATTTT

v_call: TRBV4-2
j_call: TRBJ2-3
d_call: -
clone_size: -
cdr3_aa: CASSQEASGTQYF
cdr3_nt: TGTGCCAGCAGCCAAGAGGCTAGTGGTACGCAGTATTTT

v_call: TRBV9
j_call: TRBJ1-4
d_call: -
clone_size: -
cdr3_aa: CASSVDPEEKLFF
cdr3_nt: TGTGCCAGCAGCGTTGATCCAGAGGAAAAACTGTTTTTT

v_call: TRBV12-3/TRBV12-4
j_call: TRBJ2-1
d_call: -
clone_size: -
cdr3_aa: CASNSYNEQFF
cdr3_nt: TGTGCCAGCAATTCCTACAATGAGCAGTTCTTC

v_call: TRBV7-2
j_call: TRBJ1-4
d_call: -
clone_size: -
cdr3_aa: CASSFIRREGNEKLFF
cdr3_nt: TGTGCCAGCAGCTTTATTAGAAGGGAGGGCAATGAAAAACTGTTTTTT

v_call: TRBV28
j_call: TRBJ2-4
d_call: TRBD2
clone_size: -
cdr3_aa: CASSLGGLAGFAAKNIQYF
cdr3_nt: TGTGCCAGCAGTTTAGGGGGACTAGCGGGATTTGCGGCCAAAAACATTCAGTACTTC

v_call: TRBV2
j_call: TRBJ1-4
d_call: -
clone_size: -
cdr3_aa: CASVPIDMGVNEKLFF
cdr3_nt: TGTGCCAGCGTGCCAATCGACATGGGGGTTAATGAAAAACTGTTTTTT

v_call: TRBV10-3
j_call: TRBJ1-1
d_call: -
clone_size: -
cdr3_aa: CATGEGGNTEAFF
cdr3_nt: TGTGCCACAGGGGAAGGTGGCAACACTGAAGCTTTCTTT